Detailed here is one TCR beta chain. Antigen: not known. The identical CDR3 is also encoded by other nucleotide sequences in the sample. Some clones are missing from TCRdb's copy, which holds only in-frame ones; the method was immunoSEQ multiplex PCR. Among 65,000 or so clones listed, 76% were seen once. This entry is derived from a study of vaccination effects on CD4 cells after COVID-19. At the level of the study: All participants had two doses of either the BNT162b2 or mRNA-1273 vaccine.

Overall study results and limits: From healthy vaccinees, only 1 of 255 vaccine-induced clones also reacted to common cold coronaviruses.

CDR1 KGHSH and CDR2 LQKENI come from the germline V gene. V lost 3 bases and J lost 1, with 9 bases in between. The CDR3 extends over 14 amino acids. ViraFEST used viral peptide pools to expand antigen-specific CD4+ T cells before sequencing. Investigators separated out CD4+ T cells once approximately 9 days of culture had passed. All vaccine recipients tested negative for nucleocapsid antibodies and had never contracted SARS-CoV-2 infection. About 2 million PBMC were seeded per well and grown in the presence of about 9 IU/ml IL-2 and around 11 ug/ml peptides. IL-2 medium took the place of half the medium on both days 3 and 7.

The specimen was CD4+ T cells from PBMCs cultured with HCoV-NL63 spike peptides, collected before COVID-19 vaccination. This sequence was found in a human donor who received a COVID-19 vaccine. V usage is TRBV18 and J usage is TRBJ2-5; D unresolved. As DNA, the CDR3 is TGTGCCAGCTCACCCCCCTCCTCCCAAGAGACCCAGTACTTC. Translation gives CASSPPSSQETQYF.